The TCR beta chain under discussion was sequenced for a study of cytomegalovirus exposure and HLA in healthy donors. Background on the study: The same platform as the 666 first-cohort repertoires was used for the 100 to 150 validation repertoires, a later analysis reported.

In the case of this clone: Its target is unknown.

Points from the study as a whole: A classifier reportedly called cytomegalovirus status with high sensitivity and specificity.

The data were produced by immunoSEQ multiplex PCR, yet TCRdb's version contains in-frame clones alone and is incomplete. The table has some 150,000 clones, 87% seen once; the top ten hold less than 5.5%. This clonotype was sampled from a man younger than 35 in good health and CMV-seropositive. Sequenced input: PBMCs.

CDR3 region: CASSPSEGRDEKLFF. CDR3 DNA: TGTGCCAGCAGTCCCTCTGAGGGTAGAGATGAAAAACTGTTTTTT. The chain uses TRBV27 and TRBJ1-4; D gene ambiguous. The CDR3 is made up of 15 amino acids. CDR1 is MNHEY, CDR2 SMNVEV, per germline (reference sequence). Trimming removed 5 bases at V and 6 bases at J, with 16 bases between.